These 20 T cell receptor beta chains came from one sample sequenced in a study of OX40 agonist ivuxolimab in advanced cancers. Profiling relied on immunoSEQ multiplex PCR, and the TCRdb table lists in-frame clones only, not all of them. The sample yields tens of thousands of clones, over 75% seen once. This material consisted of CD4+ or CD8+ T cells sorted from blood, taken in a trial of the OX40 agonist ivuxolimab. These receptors all stem from an adult with an advanced solid tumor such as melanoma, head and neck, liver or kidney cancer.

This rearrangement joins TRBV19 to TRBJ2-3; no firm D call. The germline V gene encodes CDR1 LNHDA and CDR2 SQIVND (reference sequence). V lost 5 bases and J 1 base, leaving 10 bases between the germline ends. This CDR3 region has 14 residues. This CDR3 is CASSDKARTDTQYF. In nucleotides, the CDR3 is TGTGCCAGTAGTGATAAAGCCCGCACAGATACGCAGTATTTT.

The rearrangement links TRBV7-2 to TRBJ1-5; 8 nucleotides agree with TRBD1. Trimming removed 0 bases from V and 2 bases from J; junction bases left unmatched: 0. Germline V gene sequence: CDR1 SGHTA, CDR2 FQGNSA. CDR3 size: 15 residues. The CDR3 nucleotides are TGTGCCAGCAGCTTAGCGACAGGGGGCAATCAGCCCCAGCATTTT. It translates to CASSLATGGNQPQHF.

The genes are TRBV4-2 and TRBJ2-5, with TRBD2 matching 11 bases. The CDR3 is made up of 15 amino acids. The V segment lost 5 bases and the J segment 1 base; nucleotides outside the gene matches: 3. Germline V gives CDR1 LGHNA, CDR2 YNFKEQ. CDR3 bases: TGTGCCAGCAGCTCAACTAGCGGGGGCCAAGAGACCCAGTACTTC. It yields the protein CASSSTSGGQETQYF.

This chain links TRBV9 with TRBJ2-1; D not resolved. Germline-derived CDR1 and CDR2 are SGDLS and YYNGEE. The CDR3 loop spans 15 amino acids. Trimming cost V 2 bases and J 0 bases, with 9 bases left between them. The DNA of the CDR3 is TGTGCCAGCAGCGTGGGCTCCAGCTCCTACAATGAGCAGTTCTTC. Its protein is CASSVGSSSYNEQFF.

The genes are TRBV2 and TRBJ2-1; perhaps D is TRBD1 or TRBD2 (5 bases each). V was trimmed by 5 bases and J by 6 bases, leaving 11 bases between them. Germline CDR1 reads SNHLY; CDR2 reads FYNNEI. The CDR3 has 13 amino acids. The chain's CDR3 is CASSSGPRNEQFF. The CDR3 DNA follows: TGTGCCAGCAGTTCGGGGCCTCGCAATGAGCAGTTCTTC.

This chain links TRBV5-1 with TRBJ1-3, with D unresolved. The CDR3 loop spans 14 amino acids. The germline V and J ends were trimmed by 4 bases and 4 bases, with 12 bases remaining between them. Germline loops: CDR1 SGHRS, CDR2 YFSETQ. The CDR3 nucleotides read TGCGCCAGCAGCCCTCGGGAAGGAGGAAACACCATATATTTT. It specifies CASSPREGGNTIYF.

This clone was counted a few times. V and J are TRBV14 and TRBJ2-1, with 7 bases matching TRBD1. This CDR3 is built from 16 residues. Per the germline V gene, CDR1 is SGHDN and CDR2 is FVKESK. V shed 2 bases, J shed 4 bases, and the junction held 8 bases outside the gene matches. The CDR3 here is CASSQRQGPPYNEQFF. CDR3 DNA sequence: TGTGCCAGCAGCCAACGACAGGGACCTCCGTACAATGAGCAGTTCTTC. Based on the CDR3 plus reference TRBV14 and TRBJ2-1, the full variable domain is EAGVTQFPSHSVIEKGQTVTLRCDPISGHDNLYWYRRVMGKEIKFLLHFVKESKQDESGMPNNRFLAERTGGTYSTLKVQPAELEDSGVYFCASSQRQGPPYNEQFFGPGTRLTVL.

The chain couples TRBV10-2 to TRBJ2-7; D uncertain. V was clipped by 3 bases and J by 1 base, with 4 bases between them. The CDR3 is 12 residues long. CDR1 WSHSY and CDR2 SAAADI come from the germline V gene. CDR3 amino acids: CASSDSSYEQYF. The CDR3 bases are TGCGCCAGCAGTGACAGTTCCTACGAGCAGTACTTC.

The table lists this clone with a count of one. The chain uses TRBV4-1 and TRBJ2-5; tentative D call: TRBD2 (6 bases). The ends were cut back, 3 bases at V and 5 bases at J, with 19 bases in the middle. CDR1 is MGHRA, CDR2 YSYEKL, per germline. CDR3 length: 16 amino acids. The CDR3 loop is CASSQEYGGAGETQYF. The CDR3 region has the DNA TGCGCCAGCAGCCAGGAATACGGGGGTGCGGGGGAGACCCAGTACTTC.

The chain employs TRBV10-1 and TRBJ1-1; 7 bases align to TRBD1. V trimming: 3 bases; J trimming: 4 bases; junction bases outside the gene matches: 5. In germline, CDR1 is WNHNN, CDR2 SYGVQD (reference sequence). CDR3 size: 14 residues. CDR3 DNA: TGCGCCAGCAGTGAAGAACAGGGGATCACTGAAGCTTTCTTT. Translation: CASSEEQGITEAFF.

V usage is TRBV6-1 and J usage is TRBJ2-7; the D is unclear. The CDR3 is 14 amino acids. Per the germline V gene, CDR1 is MNHNS and CDR2 is SASEGT. V lost 2 bases, J lost 2 bases, and 10 bases lay in between. CDR3 sequence reads: CASSEYSRPYEQYF. CDR3 DNA: TGTGCCAGCAGTGAATATTCAAGACCCTACGAGCAGTACTTC.

In its sample, this clone was seen once. This sequence joins TRBV5-4 and TRBJ1-2, with 11 nucleotides matching TRBD1. J lost 2 bases, V lost 3 bases, and 0 bases had no gene match. Germline values: CDR1 SGHNT, CDR2 YYREEE (reference sequence). This CDR3 is built from 14 residues. CDR3 protein: CASSWDRGNYGYTF. CDR3 bases: TGTGCCAGCAGCTGGGACAGGGGGAACTATGGCTACACCTTC.

The chain links TRBV19 to TRBJ1-2; the D gene is possibly TRBD1 (5 bases). Per germline, CDR1 LNHDA and CDR2 SQIVND (reference sequence). This CDR3 spans 16 amino acids. The V end was cut by 1 base, the J end by 0 bases, with 12 bases between. Written as DNA, the CDR3 is TGTGCCAGTAGTATAGGGCCAGGGCGACCTAACTATGGCTACACCTTC. This encodes CASSIGPGRPNYGYTF.

Only one count was recorded for this clone. The chain uses TRBV5-1 and TRBJ2-3; D is unresolved. This CDR3 has 18 residues. The germline V and J ends were trimmed by 1 base and 0 bases, with 18 bases remaining between them. Germline V lookup: CDR1 SGHRS, CDR2 YFSETQ. DNA for the CDR3: TGCGCCAGCAGCTTGATATTTAAGACGGCCAGTAGCACAGATACGCAGTATTTT. Translation: CASSLIFKTASSTDTQYF.

The chain has TRBV7-2 and TRBJ2-7; no clear D gene. The V gene lost 0 bases and the J gene lost 3 bases, with 6 bases spanning the gap. Germline-derived CDR1 and CDR2 are SGHTA and FQGNSA. The CDR3 contains 13 residues. The CDR3 loop reads CASSLAADYEQYF. CDR3 coding DNA: TGTGCCAGCAGCTTAGCGGCCGACTACGAGCAGTACTTC.

The gene calls are TRBV5-1 and TRBJ2-3, with 7 nucleotides matching TRBD2. J was trimmed by 4 bases and V by 4 bases; bases with no gene match: 12. CDR1 and CDR2 (germline): SGHRS, YFSETQ. The CDR3 runs to 16 residues. The CDR3 sequence is CASSPTPSGEADTQYF. The DNA of the CDR3 is TGCGCCAGCAGCCCTACTCCTAGCGGTGAGGCAGATACGCAGTATTTT.

The chain uses TRBV11-2 and TRBJ2-3; perhaps TRBD2 as D (7 bases). The V and J ends lost 0 bases and 3 bases respectively, with 19 bases between them. The CDR3 has 18 residues. Germline V gives CDR1 SGHAT, CDR2 FQNNGV. The CDR3 coding sequence is TGTGCCAGCAGCTTAGATTTTCGGGGGCCGGGAGGTACAGATACGCAGTATTTT. Amino acid sequence: CASSLDFRGPGGTDTQYF.

This chain links TRBV7-3 with TRBJ2-2, with D unclear. The germline CDR1 and CDR2 sequences are SGHTA and FQGTGA. The V end lost 4 bases, the J end lost 5 bases, and 17 bases lay between the germline ends. This CDR3 contains 16 residues. The CDR3 here is CASSSRRLPRTGELFF. The CDR3 DNA follows: TGTGCCAGCAGCTCCCGGCGGCTACCCAGGACCGGGGAGCTGTTTTTT.

The J gene is TRBJ2-5, the V gene TRBV5-1; D possibly corresponds to TRBD2 (6 bases). The CDR3 totals 17 residues. Between the trimmed V and J ends, which lost 0 bases and 1 base, there was a span of 16 bases. Germline V gene data show CDR1 as SGHRS and CDR2 as YFSETQ. The CDR3 region has the DNA TGCGCCAGCAGCTTGGCCCTACGGAGGGAGGTCCAAGAGACCCAGTACTTC. Translated: CASSLALRREVQETQYF. Filled out from reference TRBV5-1 and TRBJ2-5, the complete variable domain reads KAGVTQTPRYLIKTRGQQVTLSCSPISGHRSVSWYQQTPGQGLQFLFEYFSETQRNKGNFPGRFSGRQFSNSRSEMNVSTLELGDSALYLCASSLALRREVQETQYFGPGTRLLVL.

This chain links TRBV7-2 with TRBJ2-7; a weak D match, TRBD2 (6 bases). CDR1 and CDR2 (germline): SGHTA, FQGNSA. CDR3 length equals 14 residues. V lost 2 bases and J lost 5, with 13 bases in between. CDR3 sequence: CASSLMSRRDEQYF. The CDR3, as DNA: TGTGCCAGCAGCTTAATGTCGAGGAGGGACGAGCAGTACTTC.